The TCR beta chain under discussion was sequenced for a study of human versus mouse CDR3 diversity and MHC coevolution. Produced via immunoSEQ multiplex PCR; TCRdb's table is partial and in-frame only. The sample records 45,000 to 75,000 clones, approximately 94% being singletons. V lost 5 bases and J lost 3; bases outside the gene matches: 21. Germline V gene sequence: CDR1 SGHVS, CDR2 FNYEAQ. The CDR3 consists of 20 residues. This clone was picked up a small number of times. This TCR derives from a person aged 55 to 69 in good health. Sequences were obtained from naive CD4+ T cells from blood. Subset specified: CD45RO-negative CD62L-positive naive CD4 T cells. The genes are TRBV7-6 and TRBJ2-7; TRBD2 agrees at 11 bases. The CDR3 loop is CASSPGQGLADLRGIYEQYF. CDR3 DNA: TGTGCCAGCAGCCCGGGGCAGGGACTAGCGGACCTAAGGGGTATCTACGAGCAGTACTTC.